The 6 T cell receptor beta chains in this list originate from one sample, sequenced in a study of blood T cell repertoires in COVID-19. The assay was immunoSEQ multiplex PCR, and TCRdb's table has in-frame clones only and misses some. The profile shows 85,000 to 110,000 clones, more than 70% of them singletons. Sequenced input: peripheral blood. The source of these receptors is a woman aged 80 or older in a cohort sampled during active COVID-19.

The V call is TRBV27, the J call TRBJ2-1, with D possibly matching TRBD2 (5 bases). This CDR3 is 14 amino acids long. Germline-derived CDR1 and CDR2 are MNHEY and SMNVEV (reference sequence). The V and J ends lost 10 bases and 7 bases respectively, with 20 bases between them. In nucleotides, the CDR3 is TGTGCCACCCGGTTCGGGGAGCTGGGGAATGAGCAGTTCTTC. Its protein is CATRFGELGNEQFF.

The gene calls are TRBV2 and TRBJ2-3, with 7 bases identical to TRBD2. Germline V gene sequence: CDR1 SNHLY, CDR2 FYNNEI. V was pared by 0 bases and J by 0 bases, with 9 bases of the junction left unmatched. There are 18 residues in the CDR3. In DNA, the CDR3 is TGTGCCAGCAGTGAAGCGCCGGGGAGGGGAGCTAGCACAGATACGCAGTATTTT. It codes for CASSEAPGRGASTDTQYF.

The genes are TRBV19 and TRBJ2-4, with a possible D match to TRBD1 (7 bases). Trimming shortened V by 3 bases and J by 3 bases, and 12 bases separated the two germline ends. Germline V lookup: CDR1 LNHDA, CDR2 SQIVND (reference sequence). The CDR3 totals 15 residues. CDR3 sequence (DNA): TGTGCCAGTAGTATGGAGGGGGCAGTCAAAAACATTCAGTACTTC. The encoded protein is CASSMEGAVKNIQYF.

The chain carries TRBV3-1 (or the pseudogene TRBV3-2) and TRBJ2-3, with a tentative D call TRBD2 (6 bases). V was shortened by 3 bases and J by 0 bases, with 10 bases between the two germline ends. Per germline, CDR1 LGHDT and CDR2 YNNKEL (reference sequence). This CDR3 spans 15 amino acids. CDR3 sequence: CASSHRTTSTDTQYF. CDR3 bases: TGTGCCAGCAGCCACAGGACTACTAGCACAGATACGCAGTATTTT.

The genes are TRBV19 and TRBJ2-7; D unclear. In germline, CDR1 is LNHDA, CDR2 SQIVND (reference sequence). V was shortened by 2 bases and J by 7 bases, with 15 bases between the two germline ends. This CDR3 spans 14 amino acids. This CDR3 is CASSITGAPSEQYF. CDR3 nucleotide sequence: TGTGCCAGTAGTATAACTGGTGCCCCCTCTGAGCAGTACTTC.

This clone appeared a single time. V is TRBV5-1 and J is TRBJ2-1; D might be TRBD2 (6 bases). The CDR3 length is 15 residues. The V end was cut by 0 bases, the J end by 4 bases, with 11 bases between. The germline V gene encodes CDR1 SGHRS and CDR2 YFSETQ. CDR3 region: CASSLDSGVYNEQFF. In nucleotides, the CDR3 is TGCGCCAGCAGCTTGGATTCGGGGGTATACAATGAGCAGTTCTTC.